This TCR beta chain was sequenced in a study of identical twins. Unique molecular identifiers were present on the cDNA, and a universal primer site came from template switching. TCRdb redid the calling of the 5' RACE reads with MiXCR, one entry per CDR3 protein. The table lists under 900,000 distinct CDR3 sequences, 9% to 15% of them singletons. This clonotype was seen many times. Its antigen is currently unknown. Whole-study results and caveats: Invariant populations such as MAIT and iNKT cells could partly muddle zero-insertion analyses. The models systematically underestimated how much out-of-frame TCR alpha was shared in monozygotic twins. Twins showed weaker excess sharing in their beta out-of-frame sequences.

The ends were cut back, 4 bases at V and 0 bases at J, with 10 bases in the middle. From germline, CDR1 is MRHNA and CDR2 SNTAGT. The CDR3 extends over 15 amino acids. These same data were also listed under a study on yellow fever vaccine responses in identical twins.

The V gene is TRBV6-4, the J gene TRBJ2-1; D is perhaps TRBD1 or TRBD2 (5 bases each). Sequences were obtained from PBMCs. The TCR was taken from a woman in her late teens or twenties in good health. CDR3 residues: CASSGDPGSYNEQFF. CDR3 bases: TGTGCCAGCAGTGGGGACCCCGGCTCCTACAATGAGCAGTTCTTC.